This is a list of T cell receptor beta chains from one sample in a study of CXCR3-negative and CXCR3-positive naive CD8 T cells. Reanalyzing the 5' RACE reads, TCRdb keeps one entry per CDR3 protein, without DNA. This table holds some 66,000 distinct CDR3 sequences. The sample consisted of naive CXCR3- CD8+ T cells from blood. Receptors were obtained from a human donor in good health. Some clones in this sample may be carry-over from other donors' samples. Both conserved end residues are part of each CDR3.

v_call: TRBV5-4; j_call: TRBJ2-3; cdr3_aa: CASSPDRGTDTQYF
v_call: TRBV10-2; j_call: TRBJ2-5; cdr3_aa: CASSDTRGTQYF
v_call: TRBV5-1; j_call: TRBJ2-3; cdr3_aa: CASSLASFSTDTQYF
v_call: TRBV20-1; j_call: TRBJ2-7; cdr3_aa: CSARTSGAYEQYF
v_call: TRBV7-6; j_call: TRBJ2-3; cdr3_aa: CASSPPPLLAGDYTDTQYF
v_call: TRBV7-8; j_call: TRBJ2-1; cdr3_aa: CASSSGGNEQFF
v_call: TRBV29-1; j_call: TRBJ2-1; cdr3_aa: CSVEDDEVVGEQFF
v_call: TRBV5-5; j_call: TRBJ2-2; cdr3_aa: CASSLEGGPTGELFF
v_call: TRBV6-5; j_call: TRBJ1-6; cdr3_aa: CASSLGQGNSPLHF
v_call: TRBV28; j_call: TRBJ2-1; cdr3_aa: CASSPRVAGSSYNEQFF
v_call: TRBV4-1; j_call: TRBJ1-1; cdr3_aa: CASSQDWVNTEAFF
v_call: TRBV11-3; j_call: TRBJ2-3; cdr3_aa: CASSFPVADTQYF
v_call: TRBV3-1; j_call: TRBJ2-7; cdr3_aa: CASSQGSSGKYEQYF
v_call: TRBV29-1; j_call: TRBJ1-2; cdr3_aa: CSAVQGAYYGYTF
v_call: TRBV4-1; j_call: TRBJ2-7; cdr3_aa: CASSTRLAGVSEQYF
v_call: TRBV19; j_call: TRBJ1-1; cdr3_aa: CASSIPTEGLREAFF
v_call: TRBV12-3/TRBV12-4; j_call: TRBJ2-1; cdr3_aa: CASSLIVTSPNNEQFF
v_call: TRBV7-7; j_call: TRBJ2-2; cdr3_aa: CASSLGIYDTGELFF
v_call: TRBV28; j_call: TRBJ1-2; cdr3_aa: CASSLLPTGGNYGYTF
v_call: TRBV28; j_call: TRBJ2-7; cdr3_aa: CASSLTVGQSYEQYF
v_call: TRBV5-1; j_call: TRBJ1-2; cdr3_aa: CASSLDKYGYTF
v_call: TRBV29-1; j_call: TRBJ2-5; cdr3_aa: CSVEDPDAGYPWETQYF
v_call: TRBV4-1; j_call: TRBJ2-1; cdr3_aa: CASSQEGTGWDEQFF
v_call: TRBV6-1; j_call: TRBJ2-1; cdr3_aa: CASGQGVFNEQFF
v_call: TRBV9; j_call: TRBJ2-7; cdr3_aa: CASSVGDSSYEQYF
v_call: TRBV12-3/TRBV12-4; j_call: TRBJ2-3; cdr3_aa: CASSLRQTQNTQYF
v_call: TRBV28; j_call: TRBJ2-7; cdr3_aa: CASSSPFRDRGQYEQYF
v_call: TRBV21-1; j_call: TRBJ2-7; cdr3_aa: CASSRRTYEQYF
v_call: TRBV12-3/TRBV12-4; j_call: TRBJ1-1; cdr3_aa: CARLMTGDHTEAFF
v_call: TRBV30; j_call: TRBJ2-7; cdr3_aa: CAWSPGTGVTEQYF
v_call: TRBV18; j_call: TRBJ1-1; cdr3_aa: CASSPKKAMNTEAFF
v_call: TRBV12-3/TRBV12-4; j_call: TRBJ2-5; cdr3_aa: CASRPALSSSQETQYF
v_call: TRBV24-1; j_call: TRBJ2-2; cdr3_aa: CATSDPTESNTGELFF
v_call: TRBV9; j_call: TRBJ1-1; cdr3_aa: CASSVTRATGNTEAFF
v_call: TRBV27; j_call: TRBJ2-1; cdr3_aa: CASARGAGALEQFF
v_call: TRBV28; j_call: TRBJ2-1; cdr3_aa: CASSSPLQRGYNEQFF
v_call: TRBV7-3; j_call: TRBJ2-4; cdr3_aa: CASSLGPGGAGNIQYF
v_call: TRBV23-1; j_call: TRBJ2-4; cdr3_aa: CASSGQLAKNIQYF
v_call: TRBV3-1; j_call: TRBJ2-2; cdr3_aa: CASSQDDWGRGTGELFF
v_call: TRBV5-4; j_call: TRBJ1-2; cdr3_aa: CASRTTGLGQFNYGYTF
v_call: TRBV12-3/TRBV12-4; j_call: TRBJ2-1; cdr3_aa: CASSLEPPSSYNEQFF
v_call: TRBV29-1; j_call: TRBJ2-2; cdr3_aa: CSVETGTGELFF
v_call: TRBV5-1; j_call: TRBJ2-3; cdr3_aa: CASSPSGLAEYTDTQYF
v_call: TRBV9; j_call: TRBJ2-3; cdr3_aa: CASSVDTITDTQYF
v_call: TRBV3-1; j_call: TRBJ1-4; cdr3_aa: CASSHGTTNEKLFF
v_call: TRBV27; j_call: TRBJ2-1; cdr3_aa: CASSPQTSGRRYEQFF
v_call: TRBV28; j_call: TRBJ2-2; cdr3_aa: CASSHRLAGVAGELFF
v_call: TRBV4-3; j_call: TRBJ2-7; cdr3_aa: CASSPEMGGAHEQYF
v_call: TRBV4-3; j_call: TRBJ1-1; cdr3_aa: CASSQALTGTASEAFF
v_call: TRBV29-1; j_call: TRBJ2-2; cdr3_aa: CSVVLVNTGELFF
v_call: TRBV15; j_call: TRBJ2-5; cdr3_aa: CATSRPGDRQETQYF
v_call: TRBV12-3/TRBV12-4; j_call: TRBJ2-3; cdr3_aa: CASSLSVGTDTQYF
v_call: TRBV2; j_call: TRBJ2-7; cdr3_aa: CASRGGGPSFVEFYEQYF
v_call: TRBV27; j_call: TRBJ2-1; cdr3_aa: CASSLYGTGGNEQFF
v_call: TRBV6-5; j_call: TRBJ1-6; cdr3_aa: CASSYSGVGATYNSPLHF
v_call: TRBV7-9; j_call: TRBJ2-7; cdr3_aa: CASSAPAGYEQYF
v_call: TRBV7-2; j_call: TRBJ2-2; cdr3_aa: CASSPSWGGGGELFF